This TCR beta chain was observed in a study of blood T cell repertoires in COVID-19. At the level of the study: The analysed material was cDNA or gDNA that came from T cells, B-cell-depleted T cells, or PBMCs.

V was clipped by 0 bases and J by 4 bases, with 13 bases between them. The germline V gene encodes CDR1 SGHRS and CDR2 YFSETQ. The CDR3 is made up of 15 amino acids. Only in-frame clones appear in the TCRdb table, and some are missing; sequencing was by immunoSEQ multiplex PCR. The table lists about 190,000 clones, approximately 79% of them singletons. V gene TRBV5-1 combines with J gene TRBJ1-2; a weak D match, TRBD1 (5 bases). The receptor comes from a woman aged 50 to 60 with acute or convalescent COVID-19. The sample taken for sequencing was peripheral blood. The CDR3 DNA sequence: TGCGCCAGCAGCTTGGCCTTGACAGAGTCCTATGGCTACACCTTC. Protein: CASSLALTESYGYTF.